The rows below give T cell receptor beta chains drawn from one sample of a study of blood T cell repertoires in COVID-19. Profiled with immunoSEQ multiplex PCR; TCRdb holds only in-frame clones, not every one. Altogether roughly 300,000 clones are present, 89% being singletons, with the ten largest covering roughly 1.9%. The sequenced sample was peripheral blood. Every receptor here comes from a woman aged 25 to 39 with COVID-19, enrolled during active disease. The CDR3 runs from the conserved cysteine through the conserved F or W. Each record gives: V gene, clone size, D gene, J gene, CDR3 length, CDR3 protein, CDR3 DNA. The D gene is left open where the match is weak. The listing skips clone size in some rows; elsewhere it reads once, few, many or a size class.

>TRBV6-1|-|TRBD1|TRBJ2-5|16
CASSVRDRVFQETQYF
TGTGCCAGCAGTGTACGGGACAGGGTATTCCAAGAGACCCAGTACTTC
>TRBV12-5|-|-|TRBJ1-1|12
CASGAGDTEAFF
TGTGCTAGTGGTGCCGGGGACACTGAAGCTTTCTTT
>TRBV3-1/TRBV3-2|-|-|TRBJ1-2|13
CAAGPRGHYGYTF
TGTGCCGCGGGGCCACGAGGGCACTATGGCTACACCTTC
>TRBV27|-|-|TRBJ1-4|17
CASSLWAPIATNEKLFF
TGTGCCAGCAGTTTATGGGCCCCTATCGCAACTAATGAAAAACTGTTTTTT
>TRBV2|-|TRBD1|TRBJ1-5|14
CASSLGQGNQPQHF
TGTGCCAGCAGTTTGGGACAGGGGAATCAGCCCCAGCATTTT
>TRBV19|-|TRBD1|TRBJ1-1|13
CASRNTGGTEAFF
TGTGCCAGTAGGAATACAGGGGGGACTGAAGCTTTCTTT
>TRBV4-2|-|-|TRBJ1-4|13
CASSQDRVEKLFF
TGTGCCAGCAGCCAAGACAGGGTGGAAAAACTGTTTTTT
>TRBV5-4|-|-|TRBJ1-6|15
CASSWTGGGNSPLHF
TGTGCCAGCAGCTGGACGGGGGGAGGCAATTCACCCCTCCACTTT
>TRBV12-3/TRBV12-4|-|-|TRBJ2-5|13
CASTLALQETQYF
TGTGCCAGTACGCTAGCGTTACAAGAGACCCAGTACTTC
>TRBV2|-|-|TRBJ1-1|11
CASRGGTEAFF
TGTGCCAGCAGAGGGGGAACTGAAGCTTTCTTT
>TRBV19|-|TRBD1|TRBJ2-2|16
CASSPPLQGATGELFF
TGTGCCAGTAGTCCTCCACTACAGGGGGCCACCGGGGAGCTGTTTTTT
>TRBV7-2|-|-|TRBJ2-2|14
CASSLDGGGGELFF
TGTGCCAGCAGCTTAGACGGGGGAGGCGGGGAGCTGTTTTTT
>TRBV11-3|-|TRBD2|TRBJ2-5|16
CASSQRVAGTQETQYF
TGTGCCAGCAGCCAGAGGGTAGCGGGGACCCAAGAGACCCAGTACTTC
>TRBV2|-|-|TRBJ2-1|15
CASSEQGSSYNEQFF
TGTGCCAGCAGTGAACAGGGGAGCTCCTACAATGAGCAGTTCTTC
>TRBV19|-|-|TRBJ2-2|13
CASSIGGTGELFF
TGTGCCAGTAGTATAGGAGGCACCGGGGAGCTGTTTTTT
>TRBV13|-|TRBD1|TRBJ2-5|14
CASSTRDSQETQYF
TGTGCCAGCAGCACCAGGGACAGCCAAGAGACCCAGTACTTC
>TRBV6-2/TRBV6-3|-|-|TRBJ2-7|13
CASSYSPRYEQYF
TGTGCCAGCAGTTACTCCCCCCGCTACGAGCAGTACTTC
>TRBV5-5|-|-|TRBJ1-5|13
CASSLTQNQPQHF
TGTGCCAGCAGCTTGACACAGAATCAGCCCCAGCATTTT
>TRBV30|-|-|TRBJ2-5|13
CAWSGQGVGTQYF
TGTGCCTGGAGTGGGCAGGGTGTGGGGACCCAGTACTTC
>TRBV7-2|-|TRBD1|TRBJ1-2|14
CASSEITGGSGYTF
TGTGCCAGCAGCGAAATCACAGGGGGCAGTGGCTACACCTTC
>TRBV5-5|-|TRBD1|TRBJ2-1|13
CASSTGQGYEQFF
TGTGCCAGCAGCACCGGACAGGGTTATGAGCAGTTCTTC
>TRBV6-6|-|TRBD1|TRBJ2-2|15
CASSLLTGVGGELFF
TGTGCCAGCAGCCTACTAACAGGGGTCGGCGGGGAGCTGTTTTTT
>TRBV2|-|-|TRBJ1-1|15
CASSVRRSGDAEAFF
TGTGCCAGCAGTGTGAGGAGGTCGGGAGACGCTGAAGCTTTCTTT
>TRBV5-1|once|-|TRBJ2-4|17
CASSPLGTTSPENIQYF
TGCGCCAGCAGCCCTCTTGGGACAACTAGTCCAGAAAACATTCAGTACTTC
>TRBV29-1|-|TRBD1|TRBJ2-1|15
CSVAPRQGTYNEQFF
TGCAGCGTGGCCCCCCGACAGGGGACCTACAATGAGCAGTTCTTC
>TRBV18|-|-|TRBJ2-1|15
CASSPPGSSYNEQFF
TGTGCCAGCTCACCACCGGGGAGCTCCTACAATGAGCAGTTCTTC
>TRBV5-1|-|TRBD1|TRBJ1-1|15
CASSLGQGYSTEAFF
TGCGCCAGCAGCTTAGGACAGGGGTATAGCACTGAAGCTTTCTTT
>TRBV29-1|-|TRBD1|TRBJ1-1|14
CSVVLTGANTEAFF
TGCAGCGTCGTACTGACAGGGGCGAACACTGAAGCTTTCTTT
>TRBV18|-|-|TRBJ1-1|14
CASSPVQGNTEAFF
TGTGCCAGCTCACCGGTACAGGGAAACACTGAAGCTTTCTTT
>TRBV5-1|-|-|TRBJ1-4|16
CASSLNRVGTNEKLFF
TGCGCCAGCAGCCTTAACAGGGTTGGAACTAATGAAAAACTGTTTTTT
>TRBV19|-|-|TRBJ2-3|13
CASSIGSRDTQYF
TGTGCCAGTAGTATAGGTAGTCGAGATACGCAGTATTTT
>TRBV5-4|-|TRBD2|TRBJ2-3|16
CASSFGLAVTTDTQYF
TGTGCCAGCAGCTTCGGACTAGCGGTAACCACAGATACGCAGTATTTT
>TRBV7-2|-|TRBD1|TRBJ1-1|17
CASSSPVTGGTNTEAFF
TGTGCCAGCAGCTCACCGGTCACAGGGGGCACGAACACTGAAGCTTTCTTT
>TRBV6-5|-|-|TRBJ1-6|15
CASKDSLSYNSPLHF
TGTGCCAGCAAAGACAGCCTCTCCTATAATTCACCCCTCCACTTT
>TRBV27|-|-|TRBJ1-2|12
CASSFSGYGYTF
TGTGCCAGCAGTTTTAGTGGCTATGGCTACACCTTC
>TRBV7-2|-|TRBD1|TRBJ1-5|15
CASSLQGGSNQPQHF
TGTGCCAGCAGCCTACAGGGGGGAAGCAATCAGCCCCAGCATTTT
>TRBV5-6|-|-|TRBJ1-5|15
CASSLGTGFIQPQHF
TGTGCCAGCAGCTTGGGAACAGGGTTTATTCAGCCCCAGCATTTT
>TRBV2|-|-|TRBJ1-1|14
CASSLLLGGTEAFF
TGTGCCAGCAGTTTACTATTGGGGGGCACTGAAGCTTTCTTT
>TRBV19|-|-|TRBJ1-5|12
CASSRVNQPQHF
TGTGCCAGTTCCAGGGTCAATCAGCCCCAGCATTTT
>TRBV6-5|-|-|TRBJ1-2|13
CASSIGEFYGYTF
TGTGCCAGCAGTATCGGTGAATTCTATGGCTACACCTTC
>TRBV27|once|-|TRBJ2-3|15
CASSFRGYTTDTQYF
TGTGCCAGCAGTTTTAGGGGCTACACCACAGATACGCAGTATTTT
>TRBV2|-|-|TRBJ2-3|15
CASSEQADSTDTQYF
TGTGCCAGCAGTGAACAGGCAGATAGCACAGATACGCAGTATTTT
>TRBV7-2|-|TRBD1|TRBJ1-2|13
CASSPGTGRGYTF
TGTGCCAGCAGCCCAGGGACAGGGAGAGGCTACACCTTC
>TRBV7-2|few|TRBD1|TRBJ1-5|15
CASSFTGQGGQPQHF
TGTGCCAGCAGCTTCACCGGACAGGGGGGTCAGCCCCAGCATTTT
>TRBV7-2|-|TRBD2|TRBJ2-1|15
CASSVGLAGGGEQFF
TGTGCCAGCAGCGTTGGACTAGCGGGGGGTGGTGAGCAGTTCTTC
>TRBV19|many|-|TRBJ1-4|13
CASSIAGNEKLFF
TGTGCCAGTAGTATAGCCGGGAATGAAAAACTGTTTTTT
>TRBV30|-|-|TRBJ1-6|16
CAWSVTNTFYNSPLHF
TGTGCCTGGAGTGTTACTAACACCTTTTATAATTCACCCCTCCACTTT
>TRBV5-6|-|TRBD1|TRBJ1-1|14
CASSFGTGRTEAFF
TGTGCCAGCAGCTTCGGGACAGGGAGGACTGAAGCTTTCTTT
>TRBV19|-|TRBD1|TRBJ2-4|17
CASSIPPGQLAKNIQYF
TGTGCCAGTAGTATCCCGCCGGGACAGCTAGCCAAAAACATTCAGTACTTC
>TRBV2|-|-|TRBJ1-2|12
CASQGINYGYTF
TGTGCCAGCCAGGGGATTAACTATGGCTACACCTTC
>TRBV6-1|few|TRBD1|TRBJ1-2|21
CASSKALGTGLATIPGYGYTF
TGTGCCAGCAGTAAAGCTCTGGGGACAGGCCTCGCTACAATACCGGGCTATGGCTACACCTTC
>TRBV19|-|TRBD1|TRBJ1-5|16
CASKGLGQGFGQPQHF
TGTGCCAGTAAGGGCTTGGGACAGGGTTTCGGACAGCCCCAGCATTTT
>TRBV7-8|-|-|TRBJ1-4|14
CASSLGTDSGKLFF
TGTGCCAGCAGCTTAGGTACAGACTCGGGGAAACTGTTTTTT
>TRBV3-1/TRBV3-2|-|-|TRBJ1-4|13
CASSQEWEEKLFF
TGTGCCAGCAGCCAGGAGTGGGAGGAGAAACTGTTTTTT
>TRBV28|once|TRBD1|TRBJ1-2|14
CASSSGRGDYGYTF
TGTGCCAGCAGTTCGGGCAGGGGGGACTATGGCTACACCTTC
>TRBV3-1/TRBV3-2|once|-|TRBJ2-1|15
CASSQGHLSYNEQFF
TGTGCCAGCAGCCAAGGACACCTCTCCTACAATGAGCAGTTCTTC
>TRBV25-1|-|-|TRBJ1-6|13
CASSPTYNSPLHF
TGTGCCAGCAGTCCTACCTATAATTCACCCCTCCACTTT
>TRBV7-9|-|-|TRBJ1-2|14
CASSPGITNYGYTF
TGTGCCAGCAGTCCCGGGATTACTAACTATGGCTACACCTTC
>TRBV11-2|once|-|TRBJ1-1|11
CASSQATEAFF
TGTGCCAGCTCCCAAGCCACTGAAGCTTTCTTT